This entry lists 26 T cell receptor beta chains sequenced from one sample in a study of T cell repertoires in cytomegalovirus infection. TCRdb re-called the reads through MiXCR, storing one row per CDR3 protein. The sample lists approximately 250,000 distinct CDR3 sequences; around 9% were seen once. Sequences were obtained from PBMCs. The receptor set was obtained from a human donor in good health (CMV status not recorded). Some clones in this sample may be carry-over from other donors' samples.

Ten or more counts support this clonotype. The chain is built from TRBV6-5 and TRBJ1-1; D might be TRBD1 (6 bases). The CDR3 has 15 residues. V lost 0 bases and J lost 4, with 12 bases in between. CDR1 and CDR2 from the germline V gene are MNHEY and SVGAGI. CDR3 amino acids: CASSYSIQGGTEAFF. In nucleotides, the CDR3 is TGTGCCAGCAGTTACTCGATACAGGGTGGCACTGAAGCTTTCTTT.

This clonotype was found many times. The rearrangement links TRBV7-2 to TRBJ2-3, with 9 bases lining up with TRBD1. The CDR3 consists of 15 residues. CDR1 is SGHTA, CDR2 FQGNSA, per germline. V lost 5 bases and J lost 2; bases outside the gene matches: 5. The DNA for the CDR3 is TGTGCCAGCAGCCCGAACAGGGGGCCCACAGATACGCAGTATTTT. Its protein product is CASSPNRGPTDTQYF.

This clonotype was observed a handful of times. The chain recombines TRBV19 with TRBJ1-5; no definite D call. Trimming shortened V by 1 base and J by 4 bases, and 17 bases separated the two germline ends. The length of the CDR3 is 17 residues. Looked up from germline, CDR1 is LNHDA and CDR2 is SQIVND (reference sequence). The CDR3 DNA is TGTGCCAGTAGTATAGTTGGTGGTGCACAGATGAATCAGCCCCAGCATTTT. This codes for CASSIVGGAQMNQPQHF.

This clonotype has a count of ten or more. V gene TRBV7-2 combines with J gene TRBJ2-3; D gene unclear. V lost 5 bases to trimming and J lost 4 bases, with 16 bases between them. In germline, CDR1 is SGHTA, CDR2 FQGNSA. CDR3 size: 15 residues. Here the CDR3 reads CASSPSLRNADTQYF. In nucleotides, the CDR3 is TGTGCCAGCAGCCCCAGTTTGAGGAACGCAGATACGCAGTATTTT.

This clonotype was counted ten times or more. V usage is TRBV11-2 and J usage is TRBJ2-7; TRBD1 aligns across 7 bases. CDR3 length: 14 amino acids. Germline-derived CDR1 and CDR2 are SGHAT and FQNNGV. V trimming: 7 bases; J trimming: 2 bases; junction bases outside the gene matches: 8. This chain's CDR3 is CASIGQDATYEQYF. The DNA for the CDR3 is TGTGCCAGCATCGGACAGGATGCCACCTACGAGCAGTACTTC.

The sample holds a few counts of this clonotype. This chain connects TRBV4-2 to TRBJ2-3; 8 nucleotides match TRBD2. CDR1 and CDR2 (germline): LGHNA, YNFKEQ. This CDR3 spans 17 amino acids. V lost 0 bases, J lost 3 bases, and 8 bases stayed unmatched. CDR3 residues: CASSQESAGVSTDTQYF. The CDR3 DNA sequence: TGTGCCAGCAGCCAAGAGTCAGCGGGAGTTTCTACAGATACGCAGTATTTT.

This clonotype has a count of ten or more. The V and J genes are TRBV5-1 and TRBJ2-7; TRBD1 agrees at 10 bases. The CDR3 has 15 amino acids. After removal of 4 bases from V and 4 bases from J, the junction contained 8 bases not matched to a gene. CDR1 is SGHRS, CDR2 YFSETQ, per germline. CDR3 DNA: TGCGCCAGCAGCATCTGGACAGGGGGGAAATACGAGCAGTACTTC. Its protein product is CASSIWTGGKYEQYF. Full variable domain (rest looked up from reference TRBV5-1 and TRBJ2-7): KAGVTQTPRYLIKTRGQQVTLSCSPISGHRSVSWYQQTPGQGLQFLFEYFSETQRNKGNFPGRFSGRQFSNSRSEMNVSTLELGDSALYLCASSIWTGGKYEQYFGPGTRLTVT.

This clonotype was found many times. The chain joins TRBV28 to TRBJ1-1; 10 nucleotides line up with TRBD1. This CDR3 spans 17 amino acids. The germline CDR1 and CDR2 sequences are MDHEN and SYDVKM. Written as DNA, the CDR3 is TGTGCGACGACGCCGCCTAGACAGGGGGCCGTGAACACTGAAGCTTTCTTT. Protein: CATTPPRQGAVNTEAFF.

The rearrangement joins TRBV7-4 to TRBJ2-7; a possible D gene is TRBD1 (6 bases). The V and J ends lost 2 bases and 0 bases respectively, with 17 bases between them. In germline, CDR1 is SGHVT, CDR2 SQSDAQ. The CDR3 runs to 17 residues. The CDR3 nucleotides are TGTGCCAGCAGCTTATTTCCGGGACATCAGAGCTCCTACGAGCAGTACTTC. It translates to CASSLFPGHQSSYEQYF.

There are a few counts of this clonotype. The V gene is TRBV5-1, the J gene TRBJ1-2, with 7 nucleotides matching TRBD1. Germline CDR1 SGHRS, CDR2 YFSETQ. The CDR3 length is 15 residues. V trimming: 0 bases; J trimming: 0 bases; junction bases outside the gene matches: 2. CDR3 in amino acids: CASSLGDSTNYGYTF. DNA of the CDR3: TGCGCCAGCAGCTTGGGGGACAGTACTAACTATGGCTACACCTTC. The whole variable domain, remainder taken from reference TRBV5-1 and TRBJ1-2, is KAGVTQTPRYLIKTRGQQVTLSCSPISGHRSVSWYQQTPGQGLQFLFEYFSETQRNKGNFPGRFSGRQFSNSRSEMNVSTLELGDSALYLCASSLGDSTNYGYTFGSGTRLTVV.

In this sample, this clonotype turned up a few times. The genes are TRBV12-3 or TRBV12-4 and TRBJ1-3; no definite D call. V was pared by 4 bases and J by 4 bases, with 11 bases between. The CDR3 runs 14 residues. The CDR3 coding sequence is TGTGCCAGCAGTTCTGGTTTGGGAGGAAACACCATATATTTT. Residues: CASSSGLGGNTIYF.

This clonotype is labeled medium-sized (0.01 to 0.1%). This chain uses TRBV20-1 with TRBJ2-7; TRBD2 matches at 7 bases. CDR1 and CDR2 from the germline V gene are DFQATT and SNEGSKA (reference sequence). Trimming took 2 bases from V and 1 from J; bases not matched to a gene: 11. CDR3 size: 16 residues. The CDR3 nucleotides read TGCAGTGCTAGACCCGGCGCTAGCGGAGCATCCTACGAGCAGTACTTC. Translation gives CSARPGASGASYEQYF.

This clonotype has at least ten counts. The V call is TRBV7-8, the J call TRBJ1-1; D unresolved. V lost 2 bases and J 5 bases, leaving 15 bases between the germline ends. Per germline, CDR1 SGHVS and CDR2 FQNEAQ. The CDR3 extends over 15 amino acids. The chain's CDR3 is CASSLPTRVGTEAFF. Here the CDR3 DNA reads TGTGCCAGCAGCTTACCAACTCGGGTGGGGACTGAAGCTTTCTTT.

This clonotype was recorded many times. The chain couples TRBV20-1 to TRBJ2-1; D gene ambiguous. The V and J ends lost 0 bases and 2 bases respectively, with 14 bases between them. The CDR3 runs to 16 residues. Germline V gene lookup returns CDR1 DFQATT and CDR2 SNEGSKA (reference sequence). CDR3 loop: CSARDPAPLAYNEQFF. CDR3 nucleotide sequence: TGCAGTGCTAGAGATCCAGCCCCATTAGCCTACAATGAGCAGTTCTTC.

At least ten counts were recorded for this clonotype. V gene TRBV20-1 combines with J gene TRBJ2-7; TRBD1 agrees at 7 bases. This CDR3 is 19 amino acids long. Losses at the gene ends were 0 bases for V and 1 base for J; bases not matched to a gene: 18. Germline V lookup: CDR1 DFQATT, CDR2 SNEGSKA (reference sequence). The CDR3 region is CSARDPNRLTGPRSYEQYF. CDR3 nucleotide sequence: TGCAGTGCTAGAGACCCGAACCGATTGACAGGGCCTAGATCCTACGAGCAGTACTTC.

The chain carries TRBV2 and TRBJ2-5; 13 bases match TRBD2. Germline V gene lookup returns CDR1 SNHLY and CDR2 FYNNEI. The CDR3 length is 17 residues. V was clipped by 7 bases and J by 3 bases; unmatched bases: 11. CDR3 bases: TGTGCCAGCATGCGGACTAGCGGGAGCCGCGGAGAAGAGACCCAGTACTTC. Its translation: CASMRTSGSRGEETQYF.

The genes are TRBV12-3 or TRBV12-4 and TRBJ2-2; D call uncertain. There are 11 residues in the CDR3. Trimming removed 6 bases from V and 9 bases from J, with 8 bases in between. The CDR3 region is CASSPERELFF. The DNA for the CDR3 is TGTGCCAGCAGCCCAGAACGGGAGCTGTTTTTT.

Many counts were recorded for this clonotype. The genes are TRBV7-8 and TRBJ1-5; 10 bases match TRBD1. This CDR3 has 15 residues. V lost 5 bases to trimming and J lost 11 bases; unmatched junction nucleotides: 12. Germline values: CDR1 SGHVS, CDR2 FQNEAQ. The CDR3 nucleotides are TGTGCCAGCAGCCAGGGACAGGGGAGGCCAGCGGCCCAGCATTTT. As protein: CASSQGQGRPAAQHF.

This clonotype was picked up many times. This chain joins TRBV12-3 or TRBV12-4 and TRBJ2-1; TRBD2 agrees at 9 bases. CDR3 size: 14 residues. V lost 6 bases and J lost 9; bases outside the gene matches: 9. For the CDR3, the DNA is TGTGCCAGCAGGACTAGCGGCGCGGGGGGTGAGCAGTTCTTC. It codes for CASRTSGAGGEQFF.

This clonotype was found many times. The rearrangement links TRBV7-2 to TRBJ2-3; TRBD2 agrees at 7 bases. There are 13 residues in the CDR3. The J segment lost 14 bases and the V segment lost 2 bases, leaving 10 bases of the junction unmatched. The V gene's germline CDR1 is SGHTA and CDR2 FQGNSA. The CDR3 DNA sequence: TGTGCCAGCAGCTTACCAGCGGGGCGCTTACTGTATTTT. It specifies CASSLPAGRLLYF.

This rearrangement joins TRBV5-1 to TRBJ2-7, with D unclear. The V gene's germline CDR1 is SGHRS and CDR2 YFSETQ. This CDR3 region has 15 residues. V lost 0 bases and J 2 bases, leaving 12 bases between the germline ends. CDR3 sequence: CASSLALKATYEQYF. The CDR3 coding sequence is TGCGCCAGCAGCTTGGCATTGAAAGCTACCTACGAGCAGTACTTC.

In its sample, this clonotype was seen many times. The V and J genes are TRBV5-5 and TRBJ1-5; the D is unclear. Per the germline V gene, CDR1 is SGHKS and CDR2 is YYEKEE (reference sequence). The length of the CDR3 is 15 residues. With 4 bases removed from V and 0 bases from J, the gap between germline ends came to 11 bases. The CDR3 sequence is CASSPLSYSNQPQHF. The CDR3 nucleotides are TGTGCCAGCAGCCCCCTTAGTTATAGCAATCAGCCCCAGCATTTT.

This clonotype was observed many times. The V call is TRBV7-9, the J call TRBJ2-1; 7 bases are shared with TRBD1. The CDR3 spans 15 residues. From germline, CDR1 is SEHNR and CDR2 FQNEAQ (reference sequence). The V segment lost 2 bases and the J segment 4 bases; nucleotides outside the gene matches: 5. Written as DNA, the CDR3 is TGTGCCAGCAGCTTAAGAGGGACAGATTACAATGAGCAGTTCTTC. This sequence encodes CASSLRGTDYNEQFF.

CDR3 in DNA: TGTGCCAGCAGCCGACTAAGACAGGGAGGGATGAACACTGAAGCTTTCTTT. Protein product: CASSRLRQGGMNTEAFF. The chain is built from TRBV5-6 and TRBJ1-1; 7 nucleotides line up with TRBD1. Germline V CDR1 and CDR2: SGHDT, YYEEEE. The trim removed 4 bases at V and 0 bases at J, leaving 12 bases unmatched. CDR3 length equals 17 residues. The full variable domain, completed using reference TRBV5-6 and TRBJ1-1, is DAGVTQSPTHLIKTRGQQVTLRCSPKSGHDTVSWYQQALGQGPQFIFQYYEEEERQRGNFPDRFSGHQFPNYSSELNVNALLLGDSALYLCASSRLRQGGMNTEAFFGQGTRLTVV.

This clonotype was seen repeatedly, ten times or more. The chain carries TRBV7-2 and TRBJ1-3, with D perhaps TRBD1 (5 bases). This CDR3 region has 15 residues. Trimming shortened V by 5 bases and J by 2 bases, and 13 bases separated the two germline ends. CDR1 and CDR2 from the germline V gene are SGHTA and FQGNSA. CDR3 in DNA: TGTGCCAGCAGCCCGGGGGGGGGACCTGGAAACACCATATATTTT. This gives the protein CASSPGGGPGNTIYF.

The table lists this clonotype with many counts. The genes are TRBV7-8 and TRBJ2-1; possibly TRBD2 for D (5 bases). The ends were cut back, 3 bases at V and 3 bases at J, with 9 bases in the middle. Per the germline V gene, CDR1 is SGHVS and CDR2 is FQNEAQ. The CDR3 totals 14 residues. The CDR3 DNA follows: TGTGCCAGCAGCTTGAGAACTAGCTACAATGAGCAGTTCTTC. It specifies CASSLRTSYNEQFF.